These T cell receptor beta chains were read from a single sample in a study of Ad26.COV2.S vaccination and SARS-CoV-2 variants. The repertoire was sequenced with immunoSEQ multiplex PCR; TCRdb's copy has only in-frame clones and lacks some. The sample has about 500,000 clones, about 88% seen once; the top ten hold 1.5% to 2%. The sample was peripheral blood, taken in a trial of Ad26.COV2.S vaccine versus placebo. The receptor source for this set is a person between 18 and 59 years old who received the Ad26.COV2.S COVID-19 vaccine or a placebo. CDR3s include the opening cysteine and the closing phenylalanine or tryptophan. A D gene is named only where the DNA matches it firmly.

>.|TRBJ1-2|TRBV4-1
CASSQESGLNLYGYTF
TGCGCCAGCAGCCAAGAGTCGGGACTAAACCTCTATGGCTACACCTTC
>.|TRBJ2-7|TRBV30
CAWSVWLAREQYF
TGTGCCTGGAGTGTCTGGCTAGCTCGGGAGCAGTACTTC
>.|TRBJ2-1|TRBV27
CASSTGFPLDEQFF
TGTGCCAGCAGTACCGGGTTCCCTTTGGATGAGCAGTTCTTC
>.|TRBJ2-7|TRBV27
CASSPTQPSYEQYF
TGTGCCAGCAGCCCTACCCAGCCCTCCTACGAGCAGTACTTC
>.|TRBJ1-3|TRBV19
CASCGIYSGNTIYF
TGTGCCAGTTGCGGCATCTACTCTGGAAACACCATATATTTT
>.|TRBJ2-3|TRBV6-5
CASSYGHTQYF
TGTGCCAGCAGTTACGGGCATACGCAGTATTTT
>.|TRBJ2-7|TRBV18
CASSPMEVSIPPHEQYF
TGTGCCAGCTCACCAATGGAGGTCAGTATCCCCCCCCACGAGCAGTACTTC
>TRBD1|TRBJ2-2|TRBV4-1
CASSPRGQGANTGELFF
TGCGCCAGCAGCCCGAGGGGACAGGGGGCGAACACCGGGGAGCTGTTTTTT
>TRBD1|TRBJ1-1|TRBV6-2/TRBV6-3
CASGQDRDSEAFF
TGTGCCAGCGGCCAAGACCGGGACAGCGAAGCTTTCTTT
>.|TRBJ1-2|TRBV15
CATSRGGDEGYGYTF
TGTGCCACCAGCAGAGGGGGGGACGAGGGCTATGGCTACACCTTC
>.|TRBJ2-3|TRBV30
CAWTFGRSGTDTQYF
TGTGCCTGGACCTTCGGACGTTCCGGCACAGATACGCAGTATTTT
>.|TRBJ2-2|TRBV11-2
CASSLINTGELFF
TGTGCCAGCAGCCTAATAAACACCGGGGAGCTGTTTTTT
>TRBD1|TRBJ1-3|TRBV16
CASSADRGRTIYF
TGTGCCAGCAGCGCGGACAGGGGCAGAACCATATATTTT